Each of the 30 T cell receptor beta chains below was sequenced from the same sample in a study of T cells in Graves' hyperthyroidism and ophthalmopathy. It was RNA transcripts that yielded the amplified TCR beta CDR3 regions. Researchers ran a first-round RT-PCR on the TCR CDR3 using the HTBI primer set. TCRdb processed the multiplex PCR reads anew with MiXCR; each CDR3 protein has one entry. This sample has 500,000 to 600,000 distinct CDR3 sequences, with 35% to 50% found just once. Material: peripheral blood or thyroid tissue (not recorded which). The source is an adult woman with Graves' disease, either hyperthyroidism or ophthalmopathy (not recorded which).

This chain connects TRBV15 to TRBJ2-5, with D maybe TRBD1 (6 bases). The germline V gene encodes CDR1 LNHNV and CDR2 YYDKDF (reference sequence). The V gene lost 4 bases and the J gene lost 5 bases, with 20 bases spanning the gap. The CDR3 length is 16 residues. The CDR3 nucleotides read TGTGCCACCAGCACCCGGACGAGGGGGAAGGCTGAGACCCAGTACTTC. Encoded protein: CATSTRTRGKAETQYF.

This clonotype occurred a few times. The V and J genes are TRBV7-2 and TRBJ2-3; either TRBD1 or TRBD2 may fit D (5 bases each). This CDR3 has 14 residues. The germline V gene encodes CDR1 SGHTA and CDR2 FQGNSA. V lost 6 bases and J 2 bases, leaving 12 bases between the germline ends. This CDR3 is CASSQGPATDTQYF. The CDR3 nucleotides are TGTGCCAGCAGTCAGGGACCGGCCACAGATACGCAGTATTTT.

This clonotype was seen a single time. The chain carries TRBV13 and TRBJ1-1; D ambiguous. In germline, CDR1 is PRHDT, CDR2 FYEKMQ (reference sequence). CDR3 size: 12 residues. The CDR3 spells CAGRGEDTEAFF. The CDR3 nucleotides read TGTGCTGGCCGTGGAGAGGACACTGAAGCTTTCTTT.

In the case of this clonotype: This clone may be a read error of a much larger clone one base away. This sequence joins TRBV6-1 and TRBJ1-2; D is unclear. The germline V gene encodes CDR1 MNHNS and CDR2 SASEGT. CDR3 length: 13 residues. In DNA, the CDR3 is TGTGCCGGCAGTTATGTATGGGGTTATGGCTACACCTTC. As protein: CAGSYVWGYGYTF.

This clonotype was seen many times. This sequence joins TRBV20-1 and TRBJ1-5, with unresolved D. Trimming cost V 4 bases and J 3 bases, with 7 bases left between them. Germline values: CDR1 DFQATT, CDR2 SNEGSKA (reference sequence). The length of the CDR3 is 12 residues. CDR3 in DNA: TGCAGTGCTAAGGAGACCAATCAGCCCCAGCATTTT. Its translation is CSAKETNQPQHF.

The chain links TRBV7-9 to TRBJ2-7, with D maybe TRBD2 (6 bases). This CDR3 region has 14 residues. Trimming pared 0 bases from V and 5 bases from J, leaving 11 bases between. Per germline, CDR1 SEHNR and CDR2 FQNEAQ (reference sequence). The CDR3 here is CASSLAGGRNEQYF. The CDR3 DNA is TGTGCCAGCAGCTTAGCGGGAGGACGCAACGAGCAGTACTTC.

This clonotype was found once. CDR3 loop: CASRLTGGEKLFF. The CDR3 coding sequence is TGTGCCAGCAGACTAACAGGGGGTGAAAAACTGTTTTTT. The rearrangement uses TRBV7-9 and TRBJ1-4; 8 positions match TRBD1. This CDR3 contains 13 residues. V dropped 6 bases and J dropped 7; count of bases not matched to a gene: 4. Germline V gene sequence: CDR1 SEHNR, CDR2 FQNEAQ (reference sequence). The full variable domain, with the rest looked up from reference TRBV7-9 and TRBJ1-4, is DTGVSQNPRHKITKRGQNVTFRCDPISEHNRLYWYRQTLGQGPEFLTYFQNEAQLEKSRLLSDRFSAERPKGSFSTLEIQRTEQGDSAMYLCASRLTGGEKLFFGSGTQLSVL.

The CDR3 bases are TGTGCCACCAGCAGCCAAGATGTCGGGTCGGCCGGGGAGCTGTTTTTT. It yields the protein CATSSQDVGSAGELFF. This chain connects TRBV15 to TRBJ2-2; the D is unclear. The CDR3 spans 16 residues. Germline V gene sequence: CDR1 LNHNV, CDR2 YYDKDF (reference sequence). Trimming cost V 3 bases and J 6 bases, with 17 bases left between them. The full variable domain, completed using reference TRBV15 and TRBJ2-2, is DAMVIQNPRYQVTQFGKPVTLSCSQTLNHNVMYWYQQKSSQAPKLLFHYYDKDFNNEADTPDNFQSRRPNTSFCFLDIRSPGLGDTAMYLCATSSQDVGSAGELFFGEGSRLTVL.

A word on this clonotype: A much larger clone lies a single base off, so this may be a read error. This chain uses TRBV6-1 with TRBJ1-1; the match to TRBD1 covers 7 bases. The germline gives CDR1 MNHNS, CDR2 SASEGT. V was pared by 8 bases and J by 0 bases, with 18 bases of the junction left unmatched. The CDR3 is made up of 18 amino acids. The CDR3 DNA reads TGTGCCAGCCCAACCGGGACAGCGATCGGCGTAATGAACACTGAAGCTTTCTTT. Translating it yields CASPTGTAIGVMNTEAFF.

This clonotype was detected ten times or more. The CDR3 here is CASSLQSPGTGSYEQYF. In DNA form, the CDR3 reads TGCGCCAGCAGCTTGCAATCACCCGGGACAGGGTCCTACGAGCAGTACTTC. The chain combines TRBV5-1 with TRBJ2-7; 9 nucleotides align to TRBD1. This CDR3 comprises 17 residues. CDR1 and CDR2 (germline): SGHRS, YFSETQ. Losses at the gene ends were 1 base for V and 1 base for J; bases not matched to a gene: 9.

This clonotype was counted a few times. This chain joins TRBV5-1 and TRBJ1-1, with TRBD1 identical over 7 bases. The CDR3 spans 13 residues. The ends lost 4 bases at V and 4 bases at J; junction bases unmatched: 4. Germline V gene sequence: CDR1 SGHRS, CDR2 YFSETQ. CDR3 bases: TGCGCCAGCAGCGAGGCAGGGGGCACTGAAGCTTTCTTT. Its translation: CASSEAGGTEAFF.

The chain joins TRBV25-1 to TRBJ1-5; tentatively, D is TRBD1 (5 bases). Germline CDR1 reads MGHDK; CDR2 reads SYGVNS. V lost 5 bases, J lost 4 bases, and 12 bases lay in between. The CDR3 length is 14 residues. CDR3 amino acids: CASSPFQGNQPQHF. CDR3 in DNA: TGTGCCAGCAGTCCGTTCCAGGGTAATCAGCCCCAGCATTTT.

This clonotype was recorded at least ten times. The J gene is TRBJ1-1, the V gene TRBV7-2; 7 nucleotides align to TRBD1. The CDR3 runs to 14 residues. Looked up from germline, CDR1 is SGHTA and CDR2 is FQGNSA. J gave up 0 bases and V 5 bases, and 3 bases lay outside the gene matches. The CDR3 loop is CASSGQVLNTEAFF. CDR3 sequence (DNA): TGTGCCAGCAGCGGACAGGTACTGAACACTGAAGCTTTCTTT.

The CDR3 sequence: CSAGGIKETQYF. The CDR3 DNA sequence: TGCAGCGCTGGGGGTATTAAAGAGACCCAGTACTTC. This chain uses TRBV29-1 with TRBJ2-5; either TRBD1 or TRBD2 may supply D (5 bases each). The V end lost 7 bases, the J end lost 3 bases, and 12 bases lay between the germline ends. The CDR3 runs to 12 residues. The germline V gene encodes CDR1 SQVTM and CDR2 ANQGSEA.

The gene calls are TRBV20-1 and TRBJ1-2, with D tentatively TRBD1 (6 bases). Between the trimmed V and J ends, which lost 1 base and 6 bases, there was a span of 21 bases. Germline CDR1 DFQATT, CDR2 SNEGSKA (reference sequence). The CDR3 has 16 residues. The CDR3 DNA reads as TGCAGTGCTAGAGTCGGGGGCAACTTCAGGGACGATGGCTACACCTTC. Protein: CSARVGGNFRDDGYTF.

This clonotype was observed many times. The V and J genes are TRBV20-1 and TRBJ2-5; the D gene is possibly TRBD2 (6 bases). The ends were cut back, 3 bases at V and 5 bases at J, with 22 bases in the middle. This CDR3 has 16 residues. Germline V gene data show CDR1 as DFQATT and CDR2 as SNEGSKA (reference sequence). Here the CDR3 reads CSASVRRGRPGETQYF. CDR3 coding DNA: TGCAGTGCTAGTGTTCGGCGGGGCCGCCCAGGGGAGACCCAGTACTTC.

This rearrangement joins TRBV7-9 to TRBJ2-5; either TRBD1 or TRBD2 may supply D (5 bases each). This CDR3 region has 15 residues. CDR1 SEHNR and CDR2 FQNEAQ come from the germline V gene (reference sequence). The V gene lost 5 bases and the J gene lost 2 bases, with 15 bases spanning the gap. The CDR3 reads CASSPGTLGQETQYF. The CDR3 DNA follows: TGTGCCAGCAGCCCCGGGACCCTAGGGCAAGAGACCCAGTACTTC.

This chain links TRBV7-9 with TRBJ2-7; 10 bases are a match to TRBD2. The CDR3 consists of 15 residues. From germline, CDR1 is SEHNR and CDR2 FQNEAQ (reference sequence). The ends lost 8 bases at V and 3 bases at J; junction bases unmatched: 10. CDR3 amino acids: CASRQVAGGVYEQYF. The CDR3 DNA reads TGTGCCAGCCGCCAGGTAGCGGGAGGCGTCTACGAGCAGTACTTC. Full variable domain (remainder filled in from reference TRBV7-9 and TRBJ2-7): DTGVSQNPRHKITKRGQNVTFRCDPISEHNRLYWYRQTLGQGPEFLTYFQNEAQLEKSRLLSDRFSAERPKGSFSTLEIQRTEQGDSAMYLCASRQVAGGVYEQYFGPGTRLTVT.

This clonotype showed up many times. The J gene is TRBJ1-5, the V gene TRBV12-3 or TRBV12-4; D perhaps matches TRBD1 (6 bases). Trimming removed 7 bases at V and 3 bases at J, with 16 bases between. The length of the CDR3 is 15 residues. In nucleotides, the CDR3 is TGTGCCAGCACCATGACAGGTAGATACAATCAGCCCCAGCATTTT. Amino acids: CASTMTGRYNQPQHF.

In regard to this clonotype: The germline gene is not matched at one end of the junction; a read error may be the cause. This chain uses TRBV5-1 with TRBJ2-7; 10 nucleotides align to TRBD2. The CDR3 has 14 amino acids. Germline V gene data show CDR1 as SGHRS and CDR2 as YFSETQ. Here the CDR3 DNA reads TGTGCCAGCAAACAAGCGGGAGGGGCCTACGAGCAGTACTTC. It codes for CASKQAGGAYEQYF. The full variable domain, in which reference TRBV5-1 and TRBJ2-7 provide the parts outside the CDR3, is KAGVTQTPRYLIKTRGQQVTLSCSPISGHRSVSWYQQTPGQGLQFLFEYFSETQRNKGNFPGRFSGRQFSNSRSEMNVSTLELGDSALYLCASKQAGGAYEQYFGPGTRLTVT.

Turning to this clonotype: Given the absence of the conserved phenylalanine or tryptophan at the CDR3 end, a read error is likely. V is TRBV19 and J is TRBJ2-1; TRBD2 aligns across 14 bases. This CDR3 has 16 amino acids. J was trimmed by 7 bases and V by 5 bases; bases with no gene match: 7. Looked up from germline, CDR1 is LNHDA and CDR2 is SQIVND (reference sequence). CDR3 bases: TGTGCCAGTAGTCCCTTGGGGACTAGCGGGAGTAATGAGCAGTTCGTC. Translation gives CASSPLGTSGSNEQFV.

The J gene is TRBJ1-3, the V gene TRBV6-1; a weak D match, TRBD1 (5 bases). Germline V gene lookup returns CDR1 MNHNS and CDR2 SASEGT. The CDR3 runs 16 residues. Between the trimmed V and J ends, which lost 10 bases and 2 bases, there was a span of 21 bases. This CDR3 is CAIREAGTGAGNTIYF. CDR3 bases: TGTGCCATCAGGGAAGCCGGGACGGGGGCTGGAAACACCATATATTTT.

This clonotype was seen only a few times. This rearrangement joins TRBV7-2 to TRBJ2-7; 8 positions agree with TRBD2. Germline CDR1 is SGHTA and CDR2 is FQGNSA. This CDR3 contains 16 residues. With V trimmed by 0 bases and J by 4 bases, 8 bases remained unmatched. CDR3 DNA sequence: TGTGCCAGCAGCTTAGCGGGGACTAGTCTTTCGTACGAGCAGTACTTC. It is translated as CASSLAGTSLSYEQYF.

About this clonotype itself: With a much larger clone just one base away, this may be a read error. The J gene is TRBJ2-7, the V gene TRBV2, with D perhaps assigned TRBD1 or TRBD2 (5 bases each). Germline V gene sequence: CDR1 SNHLY, CDR2 FYNNEI. The CDR3 totals 15 residues. V lost 7 bases and J 2 bases, leaving 18 bases between the germline ends. In nucleotides, the CDR3 is TGTGCCAGCAACCCCCGGGACCGATACCCCTACGAGCAGTACTTC. Translating it yields CASNPRDRYPYEQYF.

This clonotype was observed many times. This sequence joins TRBV12-3 or TRBV12-4 and TRBJ1-6, with 7 bases aligning to TRBD1. The CDR3 extends over 16 amino acids. After removal of 6 bases from V and 7 bases from J, the junction contained 12 bases not matched to a gene. In nucleotides, the CDR3 is TGTGCCAGCAGCCTCTCCCGACAGGGCTGGAATTCACCCCTCCACTTT. Translated, it gives CASSLSRQGWNSPLHF.

The table lists this clonotype with many counts. The V and J genes are TRBV6-5 and TRBJ1-2, with TRBD1 matching 7 bases. The V gene's germline CDR1 is MNHEY and CDR2 SVGAGI. This CDR3 spans 13 amino acids. The V gene end was trimmed by 4 bases and the J gene end by 6 bases; junction bases not matched to a gene: 5. DNA of the CDR3: TGTGCCAGCAGTTCCACAGGGGTGAATGGCTACACCTTC. Translated, it gives CASSSTGVNGYTF.

This clonotype was seen more than once but under ten times. The gene calls are TRBV7-2 and TRBJ2-3; TRBD2 matches at 7 bases. The V and J ends lost 1 base and 7 bases, in that order; junction bases with no gene match: 8. CDR1 and CDR2 from the germline V gene are SGHTA and FQGNSA. The CDR3 contains 15 residues. The CDR3 coding sequence is TGTGCCAGCAGCTTAGGGGCGGGAGAACTCAATACGCAGTATTTT. It translates to CASSLGAGELNTQYF.

The gene calls are TRBV29-1 and TRBJ1-1; D unresolved. The ends were cut back, 8 bases at V and 3 bases at J, with 13 bases in the middle. The length of the CDR3 is 12 residues. Germline values: CDR1 SQVTM, CDR2 ANQGSEA. The DNA of the CDR3 is TGCAGCCAAGGAAGGTGGGACACTGAAGCTTTCTTT. Amino acid sequence: CSQGRWDTEAFF.

Many counts were recorded for this clonotype. This chain links TRBV10-3 with TRBJ2-7, with no clear D. Trimming took 3 bases from V and 3 from J, leaving 12 bases between them. Germline values: CDR1 ENHRY, CDR2 SYGVKD. The CDR3 has 14 residues. This CDR3 is CAISDVDTNYEQYF. CDR3 DNA: TGTGCCATCAGTGATGTCGACACGAACTACGAGCAGTACTTC.

This sequence joins TRBV15 and TRBJ2-7, with a weak D call TRBD2 (5 bases). This CDR3 region has 15 residues. Trimming removed 4 bases at V and 3 bases at J, with 16 bases between. Germline CDR1 and CDR2: LNHNV and YYDKDF (reference sequence). The CDR3 DNA reads as TGTGCCACCAGCACTGGACTCCTGGAAGGCTACGAGCAGTACTTC. It translates to CATSTGLLEGYEQYF.